Detailed here is one T cell receptor (beta chain). The CDR3 runs to 13 residues. V lost 2 bases and J lost 4, with 6 bases in between. Per the germline V gene, CDR1 is KGHSH and CDR2 is LQKENI. Authors' methods: Reference gene primer amplification in the assay estimated nucleated cell counts. Data came from immunoSEQ multiplex PCR; TCRdb stores just in-frame clones and leaves some out. For V, J and clone size, that table is used; D and trimming come from the DNA. The table includes over 90,000 clones, about 90% detected once. This sample is drawn from a study of blood T cell repertoires in COVID-19. Study overall: The United States, Italy and Spain were the sources of the acute and convalescent COVID-19 samples. PBMCs, B-cell-depleted T cells, or T cells were the source of the cDNA or gDNA that made up the material.

Input material: peripheral blood. The V gene is TRBV18, the J gene TRBJ1-5; D gene unclear. This sequence was found in a man aged 45 to 65 in a cohort sampled during active COVID-19. The CDR3, as DNA: TGTGCCAGCTCACCAACAGAGAATCAGCCCCAGCATTTT. Translating it yields CASSPTENQPQHF.